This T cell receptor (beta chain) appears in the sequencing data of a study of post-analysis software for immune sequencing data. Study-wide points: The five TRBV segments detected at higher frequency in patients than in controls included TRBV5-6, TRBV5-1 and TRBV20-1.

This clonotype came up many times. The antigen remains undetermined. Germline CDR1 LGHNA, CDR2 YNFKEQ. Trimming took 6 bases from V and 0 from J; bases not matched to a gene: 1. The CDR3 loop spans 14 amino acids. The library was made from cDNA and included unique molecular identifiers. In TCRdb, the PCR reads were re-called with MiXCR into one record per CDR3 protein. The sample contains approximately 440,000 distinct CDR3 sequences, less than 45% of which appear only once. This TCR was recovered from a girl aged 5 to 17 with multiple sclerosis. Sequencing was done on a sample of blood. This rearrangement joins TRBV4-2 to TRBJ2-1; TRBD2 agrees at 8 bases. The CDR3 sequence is CASRSGSSYNEQFF. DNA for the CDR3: TGTGCCAGCAGGAGCGGGAGCTCCTACAATGAGCAGTTCTTC.